This T cell receptor beta chain was identified in a study of human T cells and chemical hapten exposure. TCRdb redid the calling of the RACE reads with MiXCR, one entry per CDR3 protein. The data show about 93,000 distinct CDR3 sequences, approximately 9% seen once. Indicated time point: pre-sensitization, week 0. Documented treatment: therapeutic diphenylcyclopropenone sensitization with weekly scalp DPC. The CDR3 extends over 15 amino acids. The germline V gene encodes CDR1 KGHDR and CDR2 SFDVKD. Trimming removed 0 bases from V and 6 bases from J, with 10 bases in between. This clonotype was seen a handful of times.

Sequences were derived from whole blood, sampled in connection with sensitization to the hapten diphenylcyclopropenone (DPC). This receptor was obtained from a man aged 40-49 years with alopecia areata. Some clones in this sample may be carry-over from other donors' samples. This chain joins TRBV24-1 and TRBJ2-2; a possible D gene is TRBD1 (6 bases). In DNA form, the CDR3 reads TGTGCCACCAGTGATTTGCAGGGGTCCGCCGGGGAGCTGTTTTTT. This translates into CATSDLQGSAGELFF.